The clone carrying this T cell receptor beta chain has at least ten counts. The target antigen is unknown. An end of the junction does not agree with germline; a read error may underlie this. CDR3 length: 12 amino acids. Molecular barcoded adaptors covering alpha/delta and beta/gamma chains were used on around 400 ng RNA. TCRdb reprocessed the reads with MiXCR, giving one entry per CDR3 protein. The repertoire holds about 27,000 distinct CDR3 sequences, under 15% seen once, with around two fifths in the top ten. These data come from a study of read filtering for tumor transcriptome and immune sequencing. Findings and caveats of the study: This fraction held mixed bone marrow immune cells after CD138-negative sorting.

The rearrangement joins TRBV23-1 to TRBJ2-3; D may be TRBD1 or TRBD2 (5 bases each). TRBV23-1 is an open reading frame whose function is uncertain. Input material: a population of CD138-negative cells sorted from bone marrow. The receptor's source is a donor aged 40 or over with multiple myeloma. The CDR3 protein is CASSQSGRPQSF. CDR3 DNA sequence: TGCGCCAGCAGTCAATCGGGACGGCCCCAGAGTTTT.